A selection of T cell receptor beta chains follows, all from one sample in a study of T cells expressing NK-cell markers. TCRdb processed the 5' RACE reads again and assigns one entry to each CDR3 protein, with no DNA. Here the sample table reports some 460,000 distinct CDR3 sequences. Source material: blood T cells: a sorted CD56 or NKG2C T cell subset, CD4+ or CD8+ T cells, or bulk PBMC T cells (not recorded which). Receptor source: a woman aged 50 to 60 in good health. Both conserved end residues are part of each CDR3.

j_call v_call cdr3_aa
TRBJ2-5 TRBV11-3 CASSFNVETQYF
TRBJ2-1 TRBV7-9 CASSLGGTDNEQFF
TRBJ2-7 TRBV20-1 CSVARDYEQYF
TRBJ2-4 TRBV19 CASSIVSAIGAKNIQYF
TRBJ2-3 TRBV5-1 CASSSSGRAYRTDTQYF
TRBJ2-1 TRBV7-3 CASSYRTSGRLYNEQFF
TRBJ2-5 TRBV12-3/TRBV12-4 CASRGASGNRETQYF
TRBJ2-3 TRBV14 CASSQELVAETDDTQYF
TRBJ1-2 TRBV6-5 CASSYSGAAGYTF
TRBJ1-4 TRBV5-5 CASSLVGRLNEKLFF
TRBJ2-7 TRBV12-3/TRBV12-4 CASSLDHLLGREQYF
TRBJ2-2 TRBV3-1 CASSQDNRGELFF
TRBJ2-3 TRBV4-1 CASSQERRGSTDTQYF
TRBJ2-2 TRBV7-7 CASSFNIRGELFF
TRBJ2-7 TRBV7-9 CASPANRAPYEQYF
TRBJ1-1 TRBV12-3/TRBV12-4 CASSLPGRETTEAFF
TRBJ2-5 TRBV3-1 CASSVSVKETQYF
TRBJ1-6 TRBV5-1 CASSLSQVASSPLHF
TRBJ2-2 TRBV7-8 CASSRAETTSGELFF
TRBJ1-4 TRBV20-1 CSARRGYEKLFF
TRBJ2-5 TRBV12-3/TRBV12-4 CASNYRLETQYF
TRBJ2-3 TRBV4-2 CASSQRLAGTSDTQYF
TRBJ2-2 TRBV5-1 CASSITGLANTGELFF
TRBJ1-5 TRBV20-1 CSASWRSNQPQHF
TRBJ1-1 TRBV7-2 CASSLLYTEAFF